The table lists the clone carrying this T cell receptor beta chain with many counts. Its target is unknown. MiXCR, run by TCRdb on the 5' RACE reads, gives a single entry per CDR3 protein. This repertoire shows roughly 240,000 distinct CDR3 sequences, approximately 6.3% found once; its top ten account for roughly 1%. The data were obtained in a study of T cells after yellow fever vaccination. Study at large: Fractions with few cells were prepared using SMART-Seq v4 Ultra Low Input. The study's findings and limits: Although the secondary response was weaker, it peaked faster, at day 5 versus 15.

CDR3 size: 12 residues. Trimming removed 7 bases at V and 3 bases at J, with 13 bases between. Germline V gives CDR1 DFQATT, CDR2 SNEGSKA (reference sequence). This specimen consisted of CD4+ T cells sorted from PBMCs, obtained on the day of the yellow fever booster vaccination. This TCR was sampled from a man between 25 and 39 years old who received the YFV17D yellow fever vaccine. The chain uses TRBV20-1 and TRBJ2-7; D not resolved. The CDR3: CSVLHSRYEQYF. The CDR3 DNA reads as TGCAGTGTTCTACATTCGCGCTACGAGCAGTACTTC.